These T cell receptor beta chains were read from a single sample in a study of CD8+CD57+ T cells in acquired aplastic anemia. TCRdb passed the reads through MiXCR, listing each CDR3 protein once. The sample includes roughly 280,000 distinct CDR3 sequences, 45% to 65% of them seen just once. Sequencing was done on a sample of sorted CD4+, CD8+, or CD8+CD57+ T cells (not recorded which) from PBMCs. The receptors were sampled from a human donor with aplastic anemia. Each CDR3 is given with its conserved first and last residue. The order of the fields is clone size, D gene, CDR3 length, V gene, J gene, CDR3 protein, CDR3 DNA. The D gene is left open where the match is weak. Size is stated for part of the rows, as once, few or many counts, or as a class when the clone is expanded.

>.|.|15|TRBV7-3|TRBJ2-6
CASSFHGPGANVLTF
TGTGCCAGCAGCTTCCACGGACCTGGGGCCAACGTCCTGACTTTC
>.|.|13|TRBV28|TRBJ2-7
CALQSPSDYEQYF
TGTGCCCTACAGTCCCCCTCAGACTACGAGCAGTACTTC
>.|TRBD1|15|TRBV10-1|TRBJ1-1
CASSHTGQGPAEAFF
TGCGCCAGCAGTCATACAGGACAGGGCCCTGCCGAAGCTTTCTTT
>.|TRBD2|21|TRBV2|TRBJ2-7
CASSEARRIAGGTGGTYEQYF
TGTGCCAGCAGTGAAGCAAGGAGAATAGCGGGAGGGACGGGGGGAACCTACGAGCAGTACTTC
>.|.|15|TRBV7-9|TRBJ2-1
CASSLEGSVYNEQFF
TGTGCCAGCAGCTTAGAGGGGAGCGTATACAATGAGCAGTTCTTC
>.|TRBD1|15|TRBV2|TRBJ2-7
CASRGVEQGPSEQYF
TGTGCCAGCAGAGGAGTGGAACAGGGGCCGTCCGAGCAGTACTTT
>.|TRBD1|16|TRBV10-3|TRBJ1-3
CAVSEWGTGTGNTIYF
TGTGCCGTCAGTGAGTGGGGGACAGGGACTGGAAACACCATATATTTT
>.|TRBD2|14|TRBV12-3/TRBV12-4|TRBJ2-3
CASRRAGRADTQYF
TGTGCCAGCAGAAGGGCAGGGAGGGCAGATACGCAGTATTTT
>many|TRBD2|18|TRBV25-1|TRBJ2-2
CASSDPGTSGMNTGELFF
TGTGCCAGCAGTGATCCCGGAACTAGCGGGATGAACACCGGGGAGCTGTTTTTT
>.|.|16|TRBV7-9|TRBJ1-2
CASSPRGTASRSGNTF
TGTGCCAGCAGCCCAAGAGGGACCGCCAGTCGGTCTGGAAACACCTTC
>.|.|13|TRBV2|TRBJ1-1
CASSEGQATEAFF
TGTGCCAGCAGTGAAGGGCAGGCCACTGAAGCTTTCTTT
>.|TRBD1|13|TRBV7-8|TRBJ2-7
CASSRGQGDEQYF
TGTGCCAGCAGCCGAGGACAGGGTGACGAGCAGTACTTC
>.|.|12|TRBV2|TRBJ2-1
CASTLREQGRFF
TGTGCCAGCACCCTAAGGGAGCAGGGGCGGTTCTTC
>.|TRBD1|13|TRBV24-1|TRBJ2-5
CATRQGAQETQYF
TGTGCCACCCGACAGGGGGCCCAAGAGACCCAGTACTTC
>.|TRBD1|15|TRBV2|TRBJ1-5
CASRGTGAEGQPQHF
TGTGCCAGCAGGGGGACAGGGGCCGAGGGTCAGCCCCAGCATTTT
>many|.|14|TRBV19|TRBJ1-5
CASSMDARNQPQHF
TGTGCCAGTAGTATGGACGCCCGGAATCAGCCCCAGCATTTT
>.|TRBD1|12|TRBV7-7|TRBJ2-7
CASSGQGGEQYF
TGTGCTAGCAGTGGACAGGGGGGAGAGCAGTACTTC
>.|.|14|TRBV15|TRBJ2-7
CATRTSGETYEQYF
TGTGCCACCAGAACTTCAGGGGAAACATACGAGCAGTACTTC
>.|TRBD2|15|TRBV11-1|TRBJ2-5
CASSLRGLAEETQYF
TGTGCCAGCAGCTTACGGGGACTAGCGGAAGAGACCCAGTACTTC
>.|.|13|TRBV5-4|TRBJ1-2
CASSSWGNYGYTF
TGTGCCAGCAGCTCTTGGGGGAACTATGGCTACACCTTC
>few|.|16|TRBV5-4|TRBJ2-7
CASSALSRPPSDEQYF
TGTGCCAGCAGCGCACTCTCCCGCCCCCCAAGCGACGAGCAGTACTTC
>.|.|13|TRBV5-1|TRBJ2-1
CASSGTTSFEQFF
TGCGCCAGCAGCGGGACCACTAGCTTTGAGCAGTTCTTC
>.|TRBD1|15|TRBV20-1|TRBJ2-3
CSALGQGGLTDTQYF
TGCAGTGCTCTAGGACAGGGGGGCCTCACAGATACGCAGTATTTT
>.|TRBD1|13|TRBV24-1|TRBJ2-7
CATSPGQGYEQYF
TGTGCCACCAGTCCAGGACAGGGCTACGAGCAGTACTTC
>.|TRBD1|14|TRBV4-1|TRBJ2-7
CASSTGVLFYEQYF
TGCGCCAGCAGCACAGGGGTGCTATTCTACGAGCAGTACTTC
>.|.|13|TRBV7-9|TRBJ1-1
CASRLSGQNEAFF
TGTGCCAGCAGGCTTAGCGGACAGAATGAAGCTTTCTTT
>.|.|14|TRBV9|TRBJ1-1
CASSVVPTNTEAFF
TGTGCCAGCAGCGTAGTACCGACGAACACTGAAGCTTTCTTT
>many|TRBD1|14|TRBV5-8|TRBJ2-5
CASSLEGARETQYF
TGTGCCAGCAGCTTGGAGGGGGCGAGAGAGACCCAGTACTTC
>.|.|16|TRBV24-1|TRBJ2-5
CATSDRFGGPQETQYF
TGTGCCACCAGTGATCGTTTTGGGGGCCCCCAAGAGACCCAGTACTTC
>.|TRBD2|15|TRBV10-3|TRBJ2-1
CAITSLAGPDNEQFF
TGTGCCATCACCTCCCTAGCGGGCCCCGACAATGAGCAGTTCTTC
>.|TRBD2|13|TRBV29-1|TRBJ2-7
CSATLAGSYEQYF
TGCAGCGCAACCCTAGCGGGCTCCTACGAGCAGTACTTC
>few|.|16|TRBV2|TRBJ2-1
CASSDEGQIPGAEQFF
TGTGCCAGCAGTGATGAGGGGCAGATCCCTGGCGCTGAGCAGTTCTTC
>once|TRBD2|14|TRBV2|TRBJ2-3
CAIKLAGETDTQYF
TGTGCCATCAAATTAGCGGGGGAGACAGATACGCAGTATTTT
>once|TRBD1|13|TRBV2|TRBJ2-3
CAGSYTGAGTQYF
TGTGCCGGCAGTTATACAGGGGCAGGTACGCAGTATTTT
>.|.|12|TRBV5-1|TRBJ1-5
CARIRQVSPQHF
TGCGCCAGGATACGACAGGTCTCGCCCCAGCATTTT
>.|.|16|TRBV4-3|TRBJ2-7
CASSQVAGSEIYEQYF
TGCGCCAGCAGCCAAGTCGCTGGTTCTGAGATCTACGAGCAGTACTTC